Below are 28 T cell receptor beta chains sequenced from a single sample in a study of cytomegalovirus exposure and HLA in healthy donors. In the PCR, 60 Vbeta and 13 Jbeta primers were used. Sequenced by immunoSEQ multiplex PCR; TCRdb stores in-frame clones only, minus some. The sample contains 150,000 or so clones, less than 90% of which appear only once. Sequenced material: PBMCs. These receptor sequences come from a man aged 30 to 39 in good health and CMV-seronegative.

The chain joins TRBV7-8 to TRBJ1-1; no definite D call. Germline assignment: CDR1 SGHVS and CDR2 FQNEAQ. V was pared by 5 bases and J by 0 bases, with 16 bases between. This CDR3 region has 16 residues. The CDR3 DNA sequence: TGTGCCAGCAGCCCTCATGGGCAATTGATGAACACTGAAGCTTTCTTT. Residues: CASSPHGQLMNTEAFF.

J is TRBJ1-5 and V is TRBV4-2, with D uncertain. V was trimmed by 0 bases and J by 7 bases, leaving 16 bases between them. Germline loops: CDR1 LGHNA, CDR2 YNFKEQ. The CDR3 length is 16 residues. The CDR3 nucleotides read TGTGCCAGCAGCCAAGAGGCCCCCCCTTCGGGGCAGCCCCAGCATTTT. Residues: CASSQEAPPSGQPQHF.

The chain has TRBV4-2 and TRBJ1-5, with 9 positions matching TRBD1. CDR3 size: 16 residues. V was clipped by 1 base and J by 5 bases; unmatched bases: 6. The germline V gene has CDR1 LGHNA and CDR2 YNFKEQ. CDR3 protein: CASSQVRGQGHQPQHF. CDR3 DNA sequence: TGTGCCAGCAGCCAAGTTCGTGGACAGGGGCATCAGCCCCAGCATTTT.

The chain employs TRBV13 and TRBJ1-6, with TRBD1 as a possible D gene (6 bases). The CDR3 extends over 12 amino acids. Deletions cut 5 bases from V and 9 bases from J, with 8 bases between. Germline V lookup: CDR1 PRHDT, CDR2 FYEKMQ (reference sequence). The CDR3 protein is CASSVQGSPLHF. CDR3 coding DNA: TGTGCCAGCAGCGTACAGGGTTCACCCCTCCACTTT.

The chain joins TRBV5-4 to TRBJ2-7, with 9 bases fitting TRBD1. J lost 2 bases, V lost 3 bases, and 6 bases had no gene match. Germline lookup yields CDR1 SGHNT and CDR2 YYREEE (reference sequence). This CDR3 contains 15 residues. In DNA form, the CDR3 reads TGTGCCAGCAGCTCAGGGACAGGGCAGGCCTACGAGCAGTACTTC. Translation gives CASSSGTGQAYEQYF.

This sequence joins TRBV4-2 and TRBJ2-1; tentative D call: TRBD2 (6 bases). The CDR3 spans 16 residues. V was cut by 0 bases and J by 5 bases, with 14 bases left in between. CDR1 and CDR2 from the germline V gene are LGHNA and YNFKEQ. The CDR3 sequence is CASSQDIPGENNEQFF. CDR3 nucleotide sequence: TGTGCCAGCAGCCAAGATATTCCGGGAGAGAACAATGAGCAGTTCTTC.

The chain joins TRBV29-1 to TRBJ2-5, with 8 bases fitting TRBD2. J was trimmed by 2 bases and V by 6 bases; bases with no gene match: 2. This CDR3 has 12 residues. From germline, CDR1 is SQVTM and CDR2 ANQGSEA. The chain's CDR3 is CSVLAAQETQYF. For the CDR3, the DNA is TGCAGCGTACTAGCGGCTCAAGAGACCCAGTACTTC. Variable domain in full (rest from reference TRBV29-1 and TRBJ2-5): SAVISQKPSRDICQRGTSLTIQCQVDSQVTMMFWYRQQPGQSLTLIATANQGSEATYESGFVIDKFPISRPNLTFSTLTVSNMSPEDSSIYLCSVLAAQETQYFGPGTRLLVL.

This clone was picked up a small number of times. The chain has TRBV15 and TRBJ2-5; 9 nucleotides match TRBD1. CDR1 and CDR2 (germline): LNHNV, YYDKDF (reference sequence). Trimming cost V 5 bases and J 4 bases; bases outside gene matches: 8. The CDR3 has 15 residues. In DNA form, the CDR3 reads TGTGCCACCAGCGCTGACAGGGGGGGAGGAGAGACCCAGTACTTC. Its translation: CATSADRGGGETQYF.

The chain uses TRBV5-5 and TRBJ1-1; TRBD1 is a possible D gene (6 bases). Germline V gene sequence: CDR1 SGHKS, CDR2 YYEKEE (reference sequence). Trimming left V 5 bases short and J 1 base short, with 18 bases between. This CDR3 contains 16 residues. CDR3 sequence (DNA): TGTGCCAGCAGAAACTCATTAGGGACACGGAACACTGAAGCTTTCTTT. It codes for CASRNSLGTRNTEAFF.

Only one count was recorded for this clone. The chain has TRBV15 and TRBJ1-1, with 7 positions matching TRBD1. The CDR3 is made up of 14 amino acids. CDR1 is LNHNV, CDR2 YYDKDF, per germline (reference sequence). The junction had 6 bases not matched to a gene; V was cut back by 3 bases and J by 5 bases. The DNA for the CDR3 is TGTGCCACCAGCAGTAACAGGGGTATGACTGAAGCTTTCTTT. Translated, it gives CATSSNRGMTEAFF.

J is TRBJ2-5 and V is TRBV30, with D possibly TRBD1 on 5 matching bases. The germline V gene encodes CDR1 GTSNPN and CDR2 SVGIG (reference sequence). Trimming removed 3 bases at V and 5 bases at J, with 7 bases between. The CDR3 covers 11 residues. The CDR3 region has the DNA TGTGCCTGGAGCCCAGGGGAGACCCAGTACTTC. Translated, it gives CAWSPGETQYF. The entire variable domain, with the rest obtained from reference TRBV30 and TRBJ2-5, is as follows: SQTIHQWPATLVQPVGSPLSLECTVEGTSNPNLYWYRQAAGRGLQLLFYSVGIGQISSEVPQNLSASRPQDRQFILSSKKLLLSDSGFYLCAWSPGETQYFGPGTRLLVL.

This chain links TRBV30 with TRBJ2-7, with TRBD2 matching 9 bases. Germline V gene data show CDR1 as GTSNPN and CDR2 as SVGIG (reference sequence). The J segment lost 0 bases and the V segment lost 0 bases, leaving 0 bases of the junction unmatched. This CDR3 region has 14 residues. The CDR3 here is CAWSVAGGSYEQYF. Written as DNA, the CDR3 is TGTGCCTGGAGTGTAGCGGGGGGCTCCTACGAGCAGTACTTC.

The chain has TRBV29-1 and TRBJ1-1; D is possibly TRBD1 (6 bases). Germline V gives CDR1 SQVTM, CDR2 ANQGSEA. The ends were cut back, 4 bases at V and 8 bases at J, with 11 bases in the middle. The CDR3 runs 11 residues. The CDR3 spells CSVVGAQEAFF. CDR3 nucleotides: TGCAGCGTTGTGGGGGCACAAGAAGCTTTCTTT.

This rearrangement joins TRBV7-6 to TRBJ2-3, with D uncertain. Trimming stripped 3 bases from V and 6 bases from J, with 10 bases between. Germline lookup yields CDR1 SGHVS and CDR2 FNYEAQ. There are 13 residues in the CDR3. The CDR3 DNA sequence: TGTGCCAGCAGCTTTGAGTGGGCCGATACGCAGTATTTT. Translated: CASSFEWADTQYF.

The chain recombines TRBV7-2 with TRBJ1-2; D unclear. Trimming left V 5 bases short and J 2 bases short, with 9 bases between. The CDR3 is 13 residues long. Germline V gene sequence: CDR1 SGHTA, CDR2 FQGNSA. The CDR3 reads CASSPFGNYGYTF. DNA for the CDR3: TGTGCCAGCAGCCCTTTCGGGAACTATGGCTACACCTTC. Full variable domain (rest looked up from reference TRBV7-2 and TRBJ1-2): GAGVSQSPSNKVTEKGKDVELRCDPISGHTALYWYRQSLGQGLEFLIYFQGNSAPDKSGLPSDRFSAERTGGSVSTLTIQRTQQEDSAVYLCASSPFGNYGYTFGSGTRLTVV.

This clone was recorded a few times. This sample also contains other DNA sequences that code for the same CDR3. CDR3 in amino acids: CASSLGRGGYEQYF. In DNA, the CDR3 is TGTGCCAGCAGTTTGGGACGGGGGGGCTACGAGCAGTACTTC. This chain connects TRBV27 to TRBJ2-7; 8 positions match TRBD2. J was trimmed by 3 bases and V by 3 bases; bases with no gene match: 4. The length of the CDR3 is 14 residues. Looked up from germline, CDR1 is MNHEY and CDR2 is SMNVEV (reference sequence).

This chain joins TRBV5-4 and TRBJ2-1; 8 bases line up with TRBD2. V lost 2 bases and J lost 4; bases outside the gene matches: 8. This CDR3 is 16 amino acids long. The germline V gene encodes CDR1 SGHNT and CDR2 YYREEE (reference sequence). For the CDR3, the DNA is TGTGCCAGCAGCTTATCGGGAGGGGTGGGGTACAATGAGCAGTTCTTC. Protein: CASSLSGGVGYNEQFF.

The CDR3 sequence: CASKGDDSPLHF. In DNA, the CDR3 is TGTGCCAGCAAAGGGGATGATTCACCCCTCCACTTT. V and J are TRBV6-5 and TRBJ1-6, with D perhaps matching TRBD1 (5 bases). The ends were cut back, 7 bases at V and 8 bases at J, with 9 bases in the middle. The CDR3 runs 12 residues. The germline gives CDR1 MNHEY, CDR2 SVGAGI.

The J gene is TRBJ2-2, the V gene TRBV19, with D perhaps TRBD1 (6 bases). The CDR3 totals 14 residues. V gave up 5 bases and J gave up 8 bases, with 15 bases separating them. The germline gives CDR1 LNHDA, CDR2 SQIVND (reference sequence). CDR3 nucleotide sequence: TGTGCCAGTAGTCACAGGGCGGTTGGTGGGGAGCTGTTTTTT. Residues: CASSHRAVGGELFF.

CDR3 DNA sequence: TGTGCCAGCTCCCGTAACAGGCCCAACACAGATACGCAGTATTTT. As protein: CASSRNRPNTDTQYF. V usage is TRBV18 and J usage is TRBJ2-3; D is possibly TRBD1 (5 bases). Germline CDR1 reads KGHSH; CDR2 reads LQKENI. The CDR3 is 15 residues long. Trimming left V 6 bases short and J 2 bases short, with 15 bases between.

The genes are TRBV5-1 and TRBJ1-1; TRBD1 aligns across 9 bases. The CDR3 runs 16 residues. V lost 6 bases and J lost 4; bases outside the gene matches: 13. In germline, CDR1 is SGHRS, CDR2 YFSETQ. The DNA for the CDR3 is TGCGCCAGCACACCCGGGACAGGGATTGGGGCCACTGAAGCTTTCTTT. It specifies CASTPGTGIGATEAFF. Full variable domain (missing parts from reference TRBV5-1 and TRBJ1-1): KAGVTQTPRYLIKTRGQQVTLSCSPISGHRSVSWYQQTPGQGLQFLFEYFSETQRNKGNFPGRFSGRQFSNSRSEMNVSTLELGDSALYLCASTPGTGIGATEAFFGQGTRLTVV.

The chain recombines TRBV6-1 with TRBJ2-7, with D unclear. CDR1 MNHNS and CDR2 SASEGT come from the germline V gene. This CDR3 region has 15 residues. Trimming took 2 bases from V and 3 from J, leaving 14 bases between them. CDR3 nucleotides: TGTGCCAGCAGTGAATTTACCTCTTCGGGCTACGAGCAGTACTTC. Its translation is CASSEFTSSGYEQYF.

The chain is built from TRBV4-3 and TRBJ2-7; TRBD1 matches at 9 bases. The V gene end was trimmed by 1 base and the J gene end by 4 bases; junction bases not matched to a gene: 5. CDR3 size: 15 residues. CDR1 and CDR2 (germline): LGHNA, YSLEER. The CDR3 coding sequence is TGCGCCAGCAGCCAAGCCACAGGGGGCGGATACGAGCAGTACTTC. Translating gives CASSQATGGGYEQYF.

This chain links TRBV19 with TRBJ1-5; 9 bases map to TRBD1. Trimming removed 4 bases from V and 4 bases from J; junction bases left unmatched: 20. The CDR3 runs 20 residues. Germline lookup yields CDR1 LNHDA and CDR2 SQIVND (reference sequence). This CDR3 reads CASSRGRTGARVGMNQPQHF. The CDR3 DNA follows: TGTGCCAGTAGTAGGGGACGGACAGGGGCAAGGGTCGGCATGAATCAGCCCCAGCATTTT.

The chain links TRBV4-1 to TRBJ2-5; TRBD2 agrees at 8 bases. CDR1 is MGHRA and CDR2 is YSYEKL in the germline V gene. This CDR3 has 15 residues. Germline trimming cut 5 bases from V and 2 bases from J; bases unmatched to any gene: 7. The chain's CDR3 is CASSSPGLGQETQYF. DNA of the CDR3: TGCGCCAGCAGCTCACCGGGACTAGGGCAAGAGACCCAGTACTTC.

The J gene is TRBJ1-3, the V gene TRBV5-5, with 10 bases fitting TRBD1. V lost 1 base to trimming and J lost 6 bases; unmatched junction nucleotides: 7. CDR1 SGHKS and CDR2 YYEKEE come from the germline V gene (reference sequence). The CDR3 is made up of 16 amino acids. CDR3 DNA sequence: TGTGCCAGCAGCTTGAGGTGGACAGGGGGACAAAACACCATATATTTT. Translated, it gives CASSLRWTGGQNTIYF.

The chain recombines TRBV5-6 with TRBJ2-3, with D possibly TRBD2 on 5 matching bases. V was trimmed by 2 bases and J by 4 bases, leaving 14 bases between them. CDR1 and CDR2 from the germline V gene are SGHDT and YYEEEE. CDR3 length: 15 residues. For the CDR3, the DNA is TGTGCCAGCAGCTTACTAGTAGGGCCCTCAGATACGCAGTATTTT. Translating gives CASSLLVGPSDTQYF.

This chain connects TRBV5-1 to TRBJ1-3; 7 bases align to TRBD1. V was pared by 4 bases and J by 2 bases, with 6 bases of the junction left unmatched. From germline, CDR1 is SGHRS and CDR2 YFSETQ. This CDR3 has 15 residues. CDR3 DNA sequence: TGCGCCAGCAGCACAGGGGATTACCCTGGAAACACCATATATTTT. It yields the protein CASSTGDYPGNTIYF. Full variable domain (rest looked up from reference TRBV5-1 and TRBJ1-3): KAGVTQTPRYLIKTRGQQVTLSCSPISGHRSVSWYQQTPGQGLQFLFEYFSETQRNKGNFPGRFSGRQFSNSRSEMNVSTLELGDSALYLCASSTGDYPGNTIYFGEGSWLTVV.